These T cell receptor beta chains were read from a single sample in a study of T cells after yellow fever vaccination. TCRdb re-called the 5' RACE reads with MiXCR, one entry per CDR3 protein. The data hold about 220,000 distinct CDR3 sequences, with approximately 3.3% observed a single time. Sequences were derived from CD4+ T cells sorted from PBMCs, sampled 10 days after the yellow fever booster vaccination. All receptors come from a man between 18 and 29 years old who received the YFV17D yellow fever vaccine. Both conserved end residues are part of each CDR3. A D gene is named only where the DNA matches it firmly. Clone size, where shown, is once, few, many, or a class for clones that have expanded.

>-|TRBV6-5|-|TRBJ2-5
TGTGCCAGCAGTTACGGCAGGGGTATTGGTGGGGAGACCCAGTACTTC
CASSYGRGIGGETQYF
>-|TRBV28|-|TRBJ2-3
TGTGCCAGCAGTTTAACGACCACGGGTACGCAGTATTTT
CASSLTTTGTQYF
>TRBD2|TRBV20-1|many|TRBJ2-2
TGCAGTGCTTATCCTAGCGGGAGGTACACCGGGGAGCTGTTTTTT
CSAYPSGRYTGELFF
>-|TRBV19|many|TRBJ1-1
TGTGCCAGTAGTATTTGGACTGAAGCTTTCTTT
CASSIWTEAFF
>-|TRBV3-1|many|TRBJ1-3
TGTGCCAGCAGCCTCTCGGGGTACGGAAACACCATATATTTT
CASSLSGYGNTIYF
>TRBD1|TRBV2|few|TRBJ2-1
TGTGCCAGCAGTGGACAGGGGGGGGGATACAATGAGCAGTTCTTC
CASSGQGGGYNEQFF
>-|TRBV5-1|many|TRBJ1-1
TGCGCCAGCAGCTTGGGCAGGGGTGACACTGAAGCTTTCTTT
CASSLGRGDTEAFF
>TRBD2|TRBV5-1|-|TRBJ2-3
TGCGCCAGCAGCTTGGCCCCAGCGGGGGGGCCTGCAGATACGCAGTATTTT
CASSLAPAGGPADTQYF
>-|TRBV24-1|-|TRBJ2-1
TGTGCCACCAGTGGGGGAACATCCGGACTGGATTACAATGAGCAGTTCTTC
CATSGGTSGLDYNEQFF
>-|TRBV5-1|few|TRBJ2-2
TGCGCCAGCAGCTTGGTTCCAGGGCAAACCGGGGAGCTGTTTTTT
CASSLVPGQTGELFF
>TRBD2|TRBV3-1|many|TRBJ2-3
TGTGCCAGCAGCCCTATACGACTAGCGGGGACAGATACGCAGTATTTT
CASSPIRLAGTDTQYF
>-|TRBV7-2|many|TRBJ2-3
TGTGCCAGAGGGGCCCACCTGGCTCTCACAGATACGCAGTATTTT
CARGAHLALTDTQYF
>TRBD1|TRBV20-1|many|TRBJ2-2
TGCAGTGCTAAAGGACAGGGGGGTGTCGGGGAGCTGTTTTTT
CSAKGQGGVGELFF
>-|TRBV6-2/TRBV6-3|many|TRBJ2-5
TGTGCCAGCAGTCGGACCCCTTCAGAGACCCAGTACTTC
CASSRTPSETQYF
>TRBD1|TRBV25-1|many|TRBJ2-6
TGTGCCAGCAGTGAATGGGGACAGGGATTCTCTGGGGCCAACGTCCTGACTTTC
CASSEWGQGFSGANVLTF
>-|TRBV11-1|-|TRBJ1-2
TGTGCCAGCAGCAACCTACAGGGTAGCTATGGCTACACCTTC
CASSNLQGSYGYTF
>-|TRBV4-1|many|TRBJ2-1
TGCGCCAGCAGCCAAGGGGGGCGAAGGGGAGCCTCCTACAATGAGCAGTTCTTC
CASSQGGRRGASYNEQFF
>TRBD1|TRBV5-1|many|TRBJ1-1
TGCGCCAGCAGCTATGACGGGACAGGGGGCTCTGAAGCTTTCTTT
CASSYDGTGGSEAFF
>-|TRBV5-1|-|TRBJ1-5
TGCGCCAGCAGCTTGGCAGGTGATGTTGGGCCCCAGCATTTT
CASSLAGDVGPQHF
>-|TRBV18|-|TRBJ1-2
TGTGCCAGCTCACGGCTCGGCCGCTATGGCTACACCTTC
CASSRLGRYGYTF
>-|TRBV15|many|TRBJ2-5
TGTGCCACCAGCAGAGATTCGTGGGGGCTCCAAGAGACCCAGTACTTC
CATSRDSWGLQETQYF
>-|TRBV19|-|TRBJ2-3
TGTGCCAGTAGTCCCCGAGGCGCCACAGATACGCAGTATTTT
CASSPRGATDTQYF
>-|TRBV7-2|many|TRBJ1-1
TGTGCCAGCAGCCCATCCCGACAGAACACTGAAGCTTTCTTT
CASSPSRQNTEAFF
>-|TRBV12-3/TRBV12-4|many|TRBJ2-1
TGTGCCAGCAGCCCCTCGGCCGGGGTCGGTGGGTTCTTC
CASSPSAGVGGFF
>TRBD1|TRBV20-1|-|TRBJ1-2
TGCAGTGTTACGGACAGGGCCGGAGGTGGCTACACCTTC
CSVTDRAGGGYTF
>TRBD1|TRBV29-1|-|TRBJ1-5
TGCAGCGTCCAAAACAGGGGATTAGGGCAGCCCCAGCATTTT
CSVQNRGLGQPQHF